The source of this T cell receptor beta chain is a study of T cell repertoires in cytomegalovirus infection. On the study more broadly: Recently identified HLA-C-restricted CMV epitopes and well-studied HLA-B-restricted CMV epitopes were used by the study.

TCRdb ran MiXCR on the reads and lists one entry per CDR3 protein. Among hundreds of thousands of distinct CDR3 sequences, 30% to 35% were seen once, and the ten largest hold 18%. There are 16 residues in the CDR3. Germline CDR1 reads LGHNT; CDR2 reads FRNRAP. Trimming left V 3 bases short and J 1 base short, with 13 bases between. This clonotype was seen a few times. Its target is not known. The receptor was derived from a human donor in good health (CMV status not recorded). Some clones in this sample may be carry-over from other donors' samples. The material was cultured PBMCs, obtained from culture after CMV antigen stimulation. The chain couples TRBV12-5 to TRBJ2-1; D gene uncertain. In DNA, the CDR3 is TGTGCTAGTGGTTTTTCCCGATTGGCTTCCTACAATGAGCAGTTCTTC. The encoded protein is CASGFSRLASYNEQFF.